The rows below give T cell receptor beta chains drawn from one sample of a study of cytomegalovirus exposure and HLA in healthy donors. This table comes from immunoSEQ multiplex PCR, and its TCRdb copy is limited to in-frame clones, with some not included. The sample holds 100,000 to 150,000 clones, 8% to 9.5% seen once. The sample comprised PBMCs. Receptor source: a man aged 35-49 years in good health and CMV-seronegative. CDR3s include the opening cysteine and the closing phenylalanine or tryptophan. A D gene is named only where the DNA matches it firmly. Only part of the rows carry a size: once, few, many, or a class if the clone is expanded.

V	length	size	D	J	DNA	CDR3
TRBV6-5	14	-	-	TRBJ2-7	TGTGCCAGCAGAGTGAACCAGGGGTTCTACGAGCAGTACTTC	CASRVNQGFYEQYF
TRBV30	14	-	-	TRBJ1-2	TGTGCCTGGAGTCTACCCCCGGGATTCTATGGCTACACCTTC	CAWSLPPGFYGYTF
TRBV6-5	15	few	TRBD1	TRBJ1-2	TGTGCCAGCAGGGTCGCAGGGGGTTGGGACTATGGCTACACCTTC	CASRVAGGWDYGYTF
TRBV6-1	15	-	TRBD1	TRBJ1-6	TGTGCCAGCAGTGAAGCCAGGGGGAATGTTTCACCCCTCCACTTT	CASSEARGNVSPLHF
TRBV10-2	15	few	TRBD1	TRBJ2-2	TGCGCCAGCAGTCAGGGACAGGGGGCGCTTGGGGAGCTGTTTTTT	CASSQGQGALGELFF
TRBV4-1	16	few	TRBD2	TRBJ2-3	TGCGCCAGCAGCCCTCCGCCGGGACTAGTGACAGATACGCAGTATTTT	CASSPPPGLVTDTQYF
TRBV11-2	13	-	-	TRBJ1-1	TGTGCCAGCAGCCAGGGATTTGGGGCTGAAGCTTTCTTT	CASSQGFGAEAFF
TRBV6-5	15	few	TRBD1	TRBJ1-3	TGTGCCAGCACCCCCCGGACAGGCTTTGGAAACACCATATATTTT	CASTPRTGFGNTIYF
TRBV6-5	16	-	TRBD1	TRBJ2-3	TGTGCCAGCAGTTCTCGGGACAGTCGGAGCACAGATACGCAGTATTTT	CASSSRDSRSTDTQYF
TRBV6-5	13	-	-	TRBJ1-1	TGTGCCAGCAGTTACTTCCAGGGAACTGAAGCTTTCTTT	CASSYFQGTEAFF
TRBV6-5	15	-	-	TRBJ2-6	TGTGCCAGCAGTTACTCCGGCTCTGGGGCCAACGTCCTGACTTTC	CASSYSGSGANVLTF
TRBV6-1	12	few	-	TRBJ1-1	TGTGCCAGCAATGTGGGGGGGACTGAAGCTTTCTTT	CASNVGGTEAFF
TRBV5-1	15	-	TRBD1	TRBJ1-1	TGCGCCAGCAGCTTGGCCTCAGGGGGAATCACTGAAGCTTTCTTT	CASSLASGGITEAFF
TRBV4-3	16	-	-	TRBJ2-6	TGCGCCAGCAGCCAAAGCGGCGTATATGGGGCCAACGTCCTGACTTTC	CASSQSGVYGANVLTF
TRBV5-1	16	few	TRBD1	TRBJ1-5	TGCGCCAGCAGCCCCCTACCCGGGACAGAAAAGCAGCCCCAGCATTTT	CASSPLPGTEKQPQHF
TRBV6-6	12	-	-	TRBJ1-1	TGTGCCAGCAGTTCAGGTAACACTGAAGCTTTCTTT	CASSSGNTEAFF